This TCR beta chain was obtained from a study of radiotherapy plus CTLA-4 blockade in lung cancer. For the study at large: Objective responses were recorded in roughly 17% of patients, with disease control recorded in less than 40%.

Study-wide results and caveats: Early blood T cell clone dynamics reportedly forecast response best, with interferon-beta. Peripheral blood showed expansion of tumor-derived TCR clones after radiotherapy and ipilimumab.

On this clone: No antigen is known for it.

Repertoires were generated with immunoSEQ multiplex PCR, while TCRdb's copy carries only in-frame clones and drops some. The sample records tens of thousands of clones, 84% being singletons. CTLA-4 blockade using ipilimumab, together with focal radiation, was received by patients with chemo-refractory metastatic non-small-cell lung cancer. The receptor was isolated from a human donor with non-small cell lung cancer whose response to radiotherapy plus ipilimumab could not be evaluated. This material consisted of peripheral blood, taken from a patient treated with radiotherapy plus ipilimumab.

CDR3 nucleotides: TGTGCCAGCACCGCCGATCCGAGGGATAGCACAGATACGCAGTATTTT. It specifies CASTADPRDSTDTQYF. V is TRBV28 and J is TRBJ2-3; a weak D match, TRBD2 (5 bases). CDR1 is MDHEN, CDR2 SYDVKM, per germline. Trimming shortened V by 7 bases and J by 0 bases, and 17 bases separated the two germline ends. The CDR3 loop spans 16 amino acids. The whole variable domain, filled in from reference TRBV28 and TRBJ2-3, reads DVKVTQSSRYLVKRTGEKVFLECVQDMDHENMFWYRQDPGLGLRLIYFSYDVKMKEKGDIPEGYSVSREKKERFSLILESASTNQTSMYLCASTADPRDSTDTQYFGPGTRLTVL.